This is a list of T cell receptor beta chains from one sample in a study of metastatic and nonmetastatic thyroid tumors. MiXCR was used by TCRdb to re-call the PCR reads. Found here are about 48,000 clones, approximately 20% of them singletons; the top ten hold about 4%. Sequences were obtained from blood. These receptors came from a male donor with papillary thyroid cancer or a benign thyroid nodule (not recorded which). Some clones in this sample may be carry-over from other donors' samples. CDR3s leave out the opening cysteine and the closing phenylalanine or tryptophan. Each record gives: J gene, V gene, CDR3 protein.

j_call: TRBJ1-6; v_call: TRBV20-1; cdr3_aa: SARDRGVKDLPLH
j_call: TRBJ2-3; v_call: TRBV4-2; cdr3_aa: ASSPYMGGTDTQY
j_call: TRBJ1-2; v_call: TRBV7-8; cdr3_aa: ASTRARGGYT
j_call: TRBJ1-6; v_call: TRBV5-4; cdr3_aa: ASSLTGDGNSPLH
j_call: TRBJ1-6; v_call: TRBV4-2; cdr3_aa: ASSQGVLDSPLH
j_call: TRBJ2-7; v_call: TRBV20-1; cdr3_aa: SARDVGGITLEQY
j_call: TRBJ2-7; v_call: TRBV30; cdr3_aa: AWERRGSEQY
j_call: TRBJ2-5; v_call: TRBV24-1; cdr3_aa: VTERGSGAPQDTQY
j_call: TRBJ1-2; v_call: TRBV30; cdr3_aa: AWSVGLQRNYGYT
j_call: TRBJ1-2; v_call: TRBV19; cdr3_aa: ASSIQGLYYGYT
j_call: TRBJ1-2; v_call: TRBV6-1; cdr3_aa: ASSRQGNYGYT
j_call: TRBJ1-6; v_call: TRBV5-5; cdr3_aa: ASSLIGEMGSPLH
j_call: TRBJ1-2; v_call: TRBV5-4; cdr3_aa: ASSLGGTDIMRSQYGYT
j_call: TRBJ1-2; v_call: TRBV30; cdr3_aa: AWSVSYGYT
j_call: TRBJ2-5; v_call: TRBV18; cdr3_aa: ASSQTGGNQETQY
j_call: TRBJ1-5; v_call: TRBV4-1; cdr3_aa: ASSLRGNQPQH
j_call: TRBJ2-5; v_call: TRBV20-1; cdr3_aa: SARDPGRTFQETQY
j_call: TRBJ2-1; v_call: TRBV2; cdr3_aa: ASSVSGGERF
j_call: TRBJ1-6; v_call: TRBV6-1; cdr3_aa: ASSKKLTGSSPLH